This entry is about one T cell receptor (beta chain). Antigen specificity is unknown. This entry belongs to a study of T cell repertoires in cytomegalovirus infection. Study background: Through public TCR beta signatures, both CMV infection and matching HLA type were indicated. Study conclusions and caveats: Based on cumulative public TCR beta family frequency, carriers of CMV plus the relevant HLA were identified. Clonotype analysis showed dominance of the ex vivo response by HLA-C-restricted CMV-specific TCR beta clonotypes.

Using its own MiXCR run on the reads, TCRdb lists one record per CDR3 protein. The sample lists 170,000 or so distinct CDR3 sequences, approximately 15% occurring once. Trimming took 7 bases from V and 9 from J; bases not matched to a gene: 7. CDR1 MDHEN and CDR2 SYDVKM come from the germline V gene. There are 13 residues in the CDR3. The receptor was derived from a human donor in good health (CMV status not recorded). Some clones in this sample may be carry-over from other donors' samples. The sample was PBMCs. The rearrangement uses TRBV28 and TRBJ2-1; TRBD2 matches 9 bases. The CDR3 nucleotides are TGTGCCAGCATCTGGGGTAGCGGGAGTGAGCAGTTCTTC. This codes for CASIWGSGSEQFF.